A single sample is the source of the 10 T cell receptor beta chains below, sequenced in a study of shared clonotypes between healthy human individuals. Clones were sequenced by immunoSEQ multiplex PCR, and TCRdb holds only the in-frame ones, with some missing. The sample lists about 2 million clones, roughly 96% occurring once. Sequenced material: naive CD4+ T cells sorted from blood. As for subset: CD45RA+ positively selected. All receptors derive from a man younger than 35 in good health.

The chain links TRBV29-1 to TRBJ1-2; the D gene is possibly TRBD1 (5 bases). The CDR3 extends over 12 amino acids. The V gene's germline CDR1 is SQVTM and CDR2 ANQGSEA. V lost 5 bases and J lost 6, with 13 bases in between. CDR3 residues: CSVTGTDHGYTF. DNA for the CDR3: TGCAGCGTTACCGGGACGGACCATGGCTACACCTTC.

CDR3 protein: CAWSVDDRGRGTF. As DNA, the CDR3 is TGTGCCTGGAGTGTAGACGACAGGGGGCGAGGCACCTTC. The genes are TRBV30 and TRBJ1-2; 10 bases fit TRBD1. V was pared by 0 bases and J by 13 bases, with 8 bases of the junction left unmatched. The CDR3 consists of 13 residues. Germline CDR1 is GTSNPN and CDR2 is SVGIG (reference sequence).

In this sample, this clone turned up a few times. This CDR3 is also generated by other DNA sequences in the sample. This chain connects TRBV9 to TRBJ1-1; D ambiguous. This CDR3 has 14 amino acids. V was shortened by 0 bases and J by 1 base, with 7 bases between the two germline ends. CDR1 is SGDLS, CDR2 YYNGEE, per germline. The CDR3 is CASSVVGENTEAFF. CDR3 bases: TGTGCCAGCAGCGTAGTCGGAGAGAACACTGAAGCTTTCTTT.

This clone was found once. The sample carries other DNA sequences with the same CDR3. The chain has TRBV30 and TRBJ1-5; D ambiguous. CDR3 length: 13 residues. From germline, CDR1 is GTSNPN and CDR2 SVGIG (reference sequence). V gave up 2 bases and J gave up 0 bases, with 5 bases separating them. As DNA, the CDR3 is TGTGCCTGGAGTAGGCCTAGCAATCAGCCCCAGCATTTT. This gives the protein CAWSRPSNQPQHF.

This rearrangement joins TRBV18 to TRBJ2-3; no clear D. With 4 bases removed from V and 5 bases from J, the gap between germline ends came to 19 bases. From germline, CDR1 is KGHSH and CDR2 LQKENI. CDR3 length equals 16 residues. CDR3 region: CASSRTGSKKKDTQYF. The CDR3 DNA is TGTGCCAGCTCACGTACGGGCTCGAAGAAAAAAGATACGCAGTATTTT.

About this clone itself: In the same sample, other DNA sequences code for this CDR3. This chain uses TRBV7-2 with TRBJ2-7; D could derive from TRBD1 or TRBD2 (5 bases each). Per the germline V gene, CDR1 is SGHTA and CDR2 is FQGNSA. The CDR3 loop spans 15 amino acids. Trimming stripped 1 base from V and 0 bases from J, with 10 bases between. The DNA for the CDR3 is TGTGCCAGCAGCTTAGTGGCAGGGAGCTCCTACGAGCAGTACTTC. This gives the protein CASSLVAGSSYEQYF.

The chain has TRBV5-1 and TRBJ1-3, with D perhaps matching TRBD1 (6 bases). V gave up 4 bases and J gave up 9 bases, with 8 bases separating them. Germline V CDR1 and CDR2: SGHRS, YFSETQ. The CDR3 totals 11 residues. This CDR3 reads CASSEGGTIYF. CDR3 bases: TGCGCCAGCAGCGAGGGGGGCACCATATATTTT.

The rearrangement links TRBV5-6 to TRBJ2-3; TRBD1 or TRBD2 may be the D gene (5 bases each). This CDR3 has 15 amino acids. V shed 4 bases and J shed 4 bases, with 16 bases lying between them. Germline CDR1 reads SGHDT; CDR2 reads YYEEEE. CDR3 region: CASSEWDGRPDTQYF. In DNA form, the CDR3 reads TGTGCCAGCAGCGAATGGGACGGACGACCAGATACGCAGTATTTT.

The J gene is TRBJ1-4, the V gene TRBV30; D is possibly TRBD1 (5 bases). CDR1 is GTSNPN, CDR2 SVGIG, per germline (reference sequence). V dropped 0 bases and J dropped 8 bases, with 7 bases sitting between them. The CDR3 is made up of 12 amino acids. The CDR3 region is CAWSVQVEKLFF. The CDR3 nucleotides read TGTGCCTGGAGTGTACAGGTGGAAAAACTGTTTTTT.

In regard to this clone: A much larger clone lies one base from this, so it may be a read error. V is TRBV2 and J is TRBJ1-2, with 7 bases that match TRBD1. The CDR3 sequence is 13 residues long. The germline V gene encodes CDR1 SNHLY and CDR2 FYNNEI. V shed 6 bases and J 4 bases; nucleotides not matched to a gene: 5. The CDR3 DNA reads TGTGCCAGCAGCCTACAGGGGACCTATGGCTACACCTTC. Protein sequence: CASSLQGTYGYTF.